This T cell receptor beta chain was documented in a study of Graves' ophthalmopathy and Graves' hyperthyroidism. This CDR3 is built from 12 residues. Between the trimmed V and J ends, which lost 2 bases and 7 bases, there was a span of 5 bases. Looked up from germline, CDR1 is KGHSH and CDR2 is LQKENI. Stable hyperthyroid donors showed no ophthalmopathy during 18 months follow-up. Patients were left out if they had other autoimmune diseases, uncontrolled infections, pregnancy or lactation. This clonotype was found a few times. TCR beta CDR3 regions were amplified from RNA transcripts. Following a first-round RT-PCR that used HTBI primers, a second-round multiplex PCR was carried out. One entry per CDR3 protein results from TCRdb running MiXCR on the multiplex PCR reads. The table includes a few hundred thousand distinct CDR3 sequences, approximately 18% detected once.

This sequence joins TRBV18 and TRBJ2-2; D remains unclear. This TCR came from an adult woman with stable Graves' hyperthyroidism. Material for sequencing was peripheral blood. CDR3 sequence reads: CASSPDNGELFF. CDR3 DNA sequence: TGTGCCAGCTCACCAGATAACGGGGAGCTGTTTTTT.